This T cell receptor (beta chain) was found in a study of cytomegalovirus exposure and HLA in healthy donors. Study-level findings and limits: Several V segments, TRBV6-2 and TRBV6-3 among them, could not be told apart and were dropped. Some 16,000 TCR beta sequences were associated with HLA alleles at 0.05 false discovery rate in a later analysis. CMV serostatus was the sole immune exposure data available. Per a prior analysis, the majority of TCR beta V segments were productive roughly 90% or roughly 30% of the time.

With 60 Vbeta and 13 Jbeta primers, the PCR was carried out. Measured with immunoSEQ multiplex PCR; TCRdb has only the in-frame clones, and not every one. The sample holds 160,000 or so clones, roughly 82% seen once. This clone has more than one count but fewer than ten. No antigen is known for it. V was clipped by 4 bases and J by 5 bases; unmatched bases: 9. The CDR3 loop spans 15 amino acids. CDR1 and CDR2 (germline): SEHNR, FQNEAQ (reference sequence). The J gene is TRBJ2-7, the V gene TRBV7-9, with 9 bases fitting TRBD2. Sequencing input: PBMCs. This receptor was obtained from a man in his fifties in good health and CMV-seropositive. CDR3 region: CASSSRAGGGHEQYF. The CDR3 DNA is TGTGCCAGCAGCTCAAGAGCGGGGGGAGGTCACGAGCAGTACTTC.